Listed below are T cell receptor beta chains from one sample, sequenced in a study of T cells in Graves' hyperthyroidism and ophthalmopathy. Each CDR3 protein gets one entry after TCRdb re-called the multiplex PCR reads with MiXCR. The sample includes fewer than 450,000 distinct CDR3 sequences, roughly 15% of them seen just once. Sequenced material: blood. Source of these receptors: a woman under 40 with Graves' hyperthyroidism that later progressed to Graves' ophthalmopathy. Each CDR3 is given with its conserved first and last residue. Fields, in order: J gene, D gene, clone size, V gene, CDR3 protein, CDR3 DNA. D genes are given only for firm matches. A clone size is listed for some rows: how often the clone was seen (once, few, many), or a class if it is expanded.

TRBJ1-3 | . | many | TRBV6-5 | CASSYMGPPGVGNTIYF | TGTGCCAGCAGTTACATGGGACCTCCTGGGGTCGGAAACACCATATATTTT
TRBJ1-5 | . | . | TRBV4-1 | CASSHEVNQPQHF | TGCGCCAGCAGCCACGAAGTAAATCAGCCCCAGCATTTT
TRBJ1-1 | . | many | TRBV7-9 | CASSRASSGGFEAFF | TGTGCCAGCAGCCGGGCCAGTAGTGGAGGATTTGAAGCTTTCTTT
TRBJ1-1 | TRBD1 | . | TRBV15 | CATSSTQGLNTEAFF | TGTGCCACCAGCAGTACACAGGGGCTGAACACTGAAGCTTTCTTT
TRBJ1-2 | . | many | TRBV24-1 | CATSEVTRDYGYTF | TGTGCCACCAGTGAGGTGACGCGCGACTATGGCTACACCTTC
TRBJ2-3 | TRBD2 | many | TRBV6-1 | CATPGGEGTLDTQYF | TGTGCCACCCCTGGCGGGGAGGGAACCTTAGATACGCAGTATTTT
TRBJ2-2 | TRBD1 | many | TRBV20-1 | CSASRPGQLNTGELFF | TGCAGTGCTAGTCGTCCGGGACAGCTTAACACCGGGGAGCTGTTTTTT
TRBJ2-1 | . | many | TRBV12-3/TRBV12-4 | CASIGGQGNEQFF | TGTGCCAGCATTGGGGGGCAGGGCAATGAGCAGTTCTTC
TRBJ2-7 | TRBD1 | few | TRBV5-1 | CASSLGDRDYEQYF | TGCGCCAGCAGCTTGGGCGACAGGGACTACGAGCAGTACTTC
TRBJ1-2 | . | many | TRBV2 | CASSSGGNYGYTF | TGTGCCAGCAGTTCGGGGGGAAACTATGGCTACACCTTC
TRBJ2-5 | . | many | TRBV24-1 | CATSDLSQDQETQYF | TGTGCCACCAGTGATTTGTCGCAGGATCAAGAGACCCAGTACTTC
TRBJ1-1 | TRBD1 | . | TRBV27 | CASRHRGTNTEAFF | TGTGCCAGCAGGCACAGGGGGACGAACACTGAAGCTTTCTTT
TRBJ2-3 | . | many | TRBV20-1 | CSAPALGEDTQYF | TGCAGTGCCCCTGCCCTGGGTGAAGATACGCAGTATTTT
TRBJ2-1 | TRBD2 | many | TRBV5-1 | CASSEQSGGIYEQFF | TGCGCCAGCAGCGAACAGTCGGGGGGTATCTATGAGCAGTTCTTC
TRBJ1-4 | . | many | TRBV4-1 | CASSQEGRAGEKLFF | TGCGCCAGCAGCCAAGAAGGCAGGGCCGGGGAAAAACTGTTTTTT
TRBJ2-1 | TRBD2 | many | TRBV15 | CATSKEGLAAYNEQFF | TGTGCCACCAGCAAAGAAGGACTAGCTGCCTACAATGAGCAGTTCTTC
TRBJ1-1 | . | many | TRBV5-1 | CASRASPNTEAFF | TGCGCCAGCAGGGCTTCGCCGAACACTGAAGCTTTCTTT
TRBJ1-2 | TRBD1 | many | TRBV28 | CASSEGANLYGYTF | TGTGCCAGCAGTGAGGGGGCGAACTTGTATGGCTACACCTTC
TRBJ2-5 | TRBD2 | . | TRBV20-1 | CSARGGASGPTQETQYF | TGCAGTGCTAGAGGAGGGGCTAGCGGGCCAACCCAAGAGACCCAGTACTTC
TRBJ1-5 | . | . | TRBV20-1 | CSARDVGRGGNQPQHF | TGCAGTGCTAGAGATGTCGGCAGGGGAGGTAATCAGCCCCAGCATTTT
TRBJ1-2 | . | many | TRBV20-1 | CSARGTGRYNYGYTF | TGCAGTGCTAGAGGTACAGGCCGATACAACTATGGCTACACCTTC
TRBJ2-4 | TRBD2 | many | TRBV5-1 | CASSGTSDRAKNIQYF | TGCGCCAGCAGCGGGACTAGCGATAGGGCCAAAAACATTCAGTACTTC
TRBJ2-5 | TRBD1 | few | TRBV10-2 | CASSKQGFSETQYF | TGCGCCAGCAGTAAACAGGGGTTCTCGGAGACCCAGTACTTC
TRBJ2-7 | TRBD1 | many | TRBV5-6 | CASSLRTPGTGGDEQYF | TGTGCCAGCAGCTTGAGGACCCCCGGGACAGGGGGGGACGAGCAGTACTTC
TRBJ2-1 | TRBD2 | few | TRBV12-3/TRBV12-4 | CASSFFGGVGEQFF | TGTGCCAGCAGTTTTTTTGGGGGGGTAGGAGAGCAGTTCTTC
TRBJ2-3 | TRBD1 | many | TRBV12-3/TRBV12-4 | CASSAQGVTDTQYF | TGTGCCAGCAGTGCACAGGGGGTTACAGATACGCAGTATTTT
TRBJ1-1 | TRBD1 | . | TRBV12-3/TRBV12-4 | CASSPGQGRGTEAFF | TGTGCCAGCAGTCCGGGACAGGGAAGAGGCACTGAAGCTTTCTTT
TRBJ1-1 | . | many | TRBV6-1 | CASSRKGGSTEAFF | TGTGCCAGCAGTCGCAAAGGGGGAAGCACTGAAGCTTTCTTT
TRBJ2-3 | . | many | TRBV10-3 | CAISDGDTQYF | TGTGCCATCAGTGACGGAGATACGCAGTATTTT
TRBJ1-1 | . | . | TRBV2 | CASSEGELNTEAFF | TGTGCCAGCAGTGAAGGGGAACTGAACACTGAAGCTTTCTTT
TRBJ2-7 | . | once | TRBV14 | CASSQGFIYEQYF | TGTGCCAGCAGCCAAGGCTTCATCTACGAGCAGTACTTC
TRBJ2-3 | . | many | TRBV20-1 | CSAQPLTDTQYF | TGCAGTGCTCAGCCTCTCACAGATACGCAGTATTTT
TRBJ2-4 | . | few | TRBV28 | CASSPLEGLNIQYF | TGTGCCAGTAGCCCCCTCGAGGGGTTAAACATTCAGTACTTC
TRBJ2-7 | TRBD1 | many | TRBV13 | CANRRQGTGEQYF | TGTGCCAACCGCCGACAGGGGACAGGGGAGCAGTACTTC
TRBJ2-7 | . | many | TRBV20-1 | CSALPDGDEQYF | TGCAGTGCTTTACCGGACGGTGACGAGCAGTACTTC
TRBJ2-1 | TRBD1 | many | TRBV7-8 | CASSSNAGTGDTYNEQFF | TGTGCCAGCAGCTCTAACGCCGGGACAGGGGACACCTACAATGAGCAGTTCTTC
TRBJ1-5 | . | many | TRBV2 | CASSDDSNQPQHF | TGTGCCAGCAGTGATGATAGCAATCAGCCCCAGCATTTT
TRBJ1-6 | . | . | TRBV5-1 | CASRGEDNSPLHF | TGCGCCAGCAGAGGGGAGGATAATTCACCCCTCCACTTT
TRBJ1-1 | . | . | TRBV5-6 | CASGLGGGNTEAFF | TGTGCCAGCGGCCTCGGGGGGGGGAACACTGAAGCTTTCTTT
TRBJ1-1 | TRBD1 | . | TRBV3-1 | CASSHQGVTEAFF | TGTGCCAGCAGCCATCAGGGGGTCACTGAAGCTTTCTTT
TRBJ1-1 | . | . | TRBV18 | CANCRVNTEAFF | TGTGCCAACTGCAGGGTTAACACTGAAGCTTTCTTT
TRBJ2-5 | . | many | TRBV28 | CASSFSGLVLETQYF | TGTGCCAGCAGTTTCTCTGGACTGGTGTTAGAGACCCAGTACTTC
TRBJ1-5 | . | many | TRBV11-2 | CASSLNVGQPQHF | TGTGCCAGCAGCTTAAATGTTGGTCAGCCCCAGCATTTT
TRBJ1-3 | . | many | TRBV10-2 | CASRESGNLNTIYF | TGCGCCAGCAGGGAAAGCGGGAACTTGAACACCATATATTTT
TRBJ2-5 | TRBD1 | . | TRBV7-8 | CASTNRGRRETQYF | TGTGCCAGCACCAACAGGGGGCGGCGGGAGACCCAGTACTTC
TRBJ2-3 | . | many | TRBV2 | CASSEAQGTDTQYF | TGTGCCAGCAGTGAAGCCCAGGGGACAGATACGCAGTATTTT
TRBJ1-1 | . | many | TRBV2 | CASSEDEDPGPKDTEAFF | TGTGCCAGCAGTGAAGATGAGGATCCGGGACCCAAGGACACTGAAGCTTTCTTT
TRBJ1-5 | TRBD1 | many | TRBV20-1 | CSAERTGAGNQPQHF | TGCAGTGCGGAAAGGACAGGGGCCGGCAATCAGCCCCAGCATTTT
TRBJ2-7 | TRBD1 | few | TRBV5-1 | CASGQGVGRFYEQYF | TGCGCCAGCGGACAGGGGGTAGGACGATTCTACGAGCAGTACTTC
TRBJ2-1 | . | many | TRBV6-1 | CASSEVNRPYNEQFF | TGTGCCAGCAGCGAGGTGAACCGGCCCTACAATGAGCAGTTCTTC
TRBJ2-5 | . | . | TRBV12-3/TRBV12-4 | CASSQTRWGGETQYF | TGTGCCAGCAGCCAGACCCGGTGGGGTGGAGAGACCCAGTACTTC
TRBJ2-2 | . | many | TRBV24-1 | CATSDLGGAVNTGELFF | TGTGCCACCAGTGATTTGGGAGGGGCCGTGAACACCGGGGAGCTGTTTTTT